This T cell receptor beta chain was retrieved from a study of T cell responses to AZD1222 COVID-19 vaccine. Overall study: Second-dose schedules of about 4 or about 12 weeks were combined. Study results and caveats: Among those given AZD1222, only six were seropositive at baseline. Donor demographics were predominantly white British with a female majority; clonal diversity may be underestimated.

A note on this clone: The antigen remains unidentified.

TCRdb's copy holds only in-frame clones and misses some; the assay was immunoSEQ multiplex PCR. This table holds about 110,000 clones, roughly 90% found once. The sequence came from an adult in good health. This material consisted of peripheral blood, taken on day 0 of AZD1222 vaccination.

The CDR3 nucleotides are TGTGCCAGCAGCGTAGGAGGGCGTGGCTACACCTTC. As protein: CASSVGGRGYTF. The chain uses TRBV9 and TRBJ1-2, with D unresolved. Per the germline V gene, CDR1 is SGDLS and CDR2 is YYNGEE. V gave up 0 bases and J gave up 7 bases, with 7 bases separating them. This CDR3 region has 12 residues. Combining the CDR3 with reference TRBV9 and TRBJ1-2 gives the whole variable domain DSGVTQTPKHLITATGQRVTLRCSPRSGDLSVYWYQQSLDQGLQFLIQYYNGEERAKGNILERFSAQQFPDLHSELNLSSLELGDSALYFCASSVGGRGYTFGSGTRLTVV.